A selection of T cell receptor beta chains follows, all from one sample in a study of control samples from healthy donors and cancer patients. Only in-frame clones appear in the TCRdb table, and some are missing; sequencing was by immunoSEQ multiplex PCR. The table lists roughly 170,000 clones, about 93% of them singletons. Sequencing was carried out using blood. These receptors were collected from a man in his late teens or twenties in good health. The CDR3 runs from the conserved cysteine through the conserved F or W. The order of the fields is D gene, clone size, V gene, J gene, CDR3 DNA, CDR3 protein. D genes are given only for firm matches. The size of a clone is reported for some rows only, either as once, few or many, or as a class for expanded clones.

d_call: TRBD1; clone_size: .; v_call: TRBV10-3; j_call: TRBJ1-6; cdr3_nt: TGTGCCATCAGACCCGACAGGGAGTATAATTCACCCCTCCACTTT; cdr3_aa: CAIRPDREYNSPLHF
d_call: .; clone_size: .; v_call: TRBV2; j_call: TRBJ2-7; cdr3_nt: TGTGCCAGCAGTGCGGGGGCCTCCTCCTACGAGCAGTACTTC; cdr3_aa: CASSAGASSYEQYF
d_call: .; clone_size: .; v_call: TRBV2; j_call: TRBJ1-4; cdr3_nt: TGTGCCAGCACCCAGGACAGAGATAATGAAAAACTGTTTTTT; cdr3_aa: CASTQDRDNEKLFF
d_call: TRBD1; clone_size: .; v_call: TRBV19; j_call: TRBJ1-4; cdr3_nt: TGTGCCAGTAGTCTTATCTCCGGGACAGGGGGCGTCGCGCGGAGGGAAAAACTGTTTTTT; cdr3_aa: CASSLISGTGGVARREKLFF
d_call: .; clone_size: .; v_call: TRBV5-1; j_call: TRBJ1-4; cdr3_nt: TGCGCCAGCAGCTTGTCCCAGGAGAATGAAAAACTGTTTTTT; cdr3_aa: CASSLSQENEKLFF
d_call: .; clone_size: .; v_call: TRBV9; j_call: TRBJ2-3; cdr3_nt: TGTGCCAGCAGCGCAGAGTTCACAGATACGCAGTATTTT; cdr3_aa: CASSAEFTDTQYF
d_call: .; clone_size: .; v_call: TRBV12-3/TRBV12-4; j_call: TRBJ1-2; cdr3_nt: TGTGCCAGCAGTTTATCGCCTAGCGGCTACACCTTC; cdr3_aa: CASSLSPSGYTF
d_call: TRBD2; clone_size: .; v_call: TRBV6-6; j_call: TRBJ2-1; cdr3_nt: TGTGCCAGTGCGATAGCGGGGGGGCCATACAATGAGCAGTTCTTC; cdr3_aa: CASAIAGGPYNEQFF
d_call: .; clone_size: .; v_call: TRBV2; j_call: TRBJ1-3; cdr3_nt: TGTGCCAGCAGTGAAATCTCGGGGGGAACGGGAAACACCATATATTTT; cdr3_aa: CASSEISGGTGNTIYF
d_call: .; clone_size: few; v_call: TRBV10-1; j_call: TRBJ2-7; cdr3_nt: TGCGCCAGCACCCCTGCTCTTGGTCCGGACGAGCAGTACTTC; cdr3_aa: CASTPALGPDEQYF
d_call: TRBD1; clone_size: .; v_call: TRBV6-5; j_call: TRBJ2-3; cdr3_nt: TGTGCCAGCAGCCGCGACAGGGCAGATACGCAGTATTTT; cdr3_aa: CASSRDRADTQYF
d_call: .; clone_size: .; v_call: TRBV7-6; j_call: TRBJ2-2; cdr3_nt: TGTGCCAGCAGCTTCAACACAGGGCCCACCGGGGAGCTGTTTTTT; cdr3_aa: CASSFNTGPTGELFF
d_call: .; clone_size: .; v_call: TRBV21-1; j_call: TRBJ2-1; cdr3_nt: TGTGCCAGCACCTTACCAGGGTCCCACAATGAGCAGTTCTTC; cdr3_aa: CASTLPGSHNEQFF
d_call: .; clone_size: once; v_call: TRBV21-1; j_call: TRBJ1-4; cdr3_nt: TGTGCCAGCAGCCCGGGACAGGGGGCAACTAATGAAAAACTGTTTTTT; cdr3_aa: CASSPGQGATNEKLFF
d_call: TRBD1; clone_size: .; v_call: TRBV7-9; j_call: TRBJ1-1; cdr3_nt: TGTGCCAGCAGCTTCACAGGGGACACTGAAGCTTTCTTT; cdr3_aa: CASSFTGDTEAFF
d_call: .; clone_size: .; v_call: TRBV9; j_call: TRBJ2-7; cdr3_nt: TGTGCCAGCAGCGTAGTGGAAGGGGACGAGCAGTACTTC; cdr3_aa: CASSVVEGDEQYF
d_call: TRBD1; clone_size: .; v_call: TRBV30; j_call: TRBJ1-2; cdr3_nt: TGTGCCTGGAGGGGACAGAGTAACTATGGCTACACCTTC; cdr3_aa: CAWRGQSNYGYTF
d_call: TRBD2; clone_size: .; v_call: TRBV5-1; j_call: TRBJ2-1; cdr3_nt: TGCGCCAGCAGCGAAATTAGCGGGTACAATGAGCAGTTCTTC; cdr3_aa: CASSEISGYNEQFF
d_call: .; clone_size: .; v_call: TRBV4-2; j_call: TRBJ2-6; cdr3_nt: TGTGCCAGCAGCCAAGAGGGGGCTGACTCTGGGGCCAACGTCCTGACTTTC; cdr3_aa: CASSQEGADSGANVLTF
d_call: .; clone_size: .; v_call: TRBV2; j_call: TRBJ2-3; cdr3_nt: TGTGCCAGCAGGGGGGGGCTTACGGTGAGAAGCACAGATACGCAGTATTTT; cdr3_aa: CASRGGLTVRSTDTQYF
d_call: .; clone_size: .; v_call: TRBV6-1; j_call: TRBJ1-6; cdr3_nt: TGTGCCAGCAGTGAAAGGGTGAGCTCCTATAATTCACCCCTCCACTTT; cdr3_aa: CASSERVSSYNSPLHF
d_call: TRBD1; clone_size: .; v_call: TRBV7-9; j_call: TRBJ1-5; cdr3_nt: TGTGCCAGCAGCTCCAGGGGGGATGGTCAGCCCCAGCATTTT; cdr3_aa: CASSSRGDGQPQHF
d_call: .; clone_size: .; v_call: TRBV20-1; j_call: TRBJ2-3; cdr3_nt: TGCAGTGCTAGTTCGGCAGATACGCAGTATTTT; cdr3_aa: CSASSADTQYF
d_call: .; clone_size: once; v_call: TRBV24-1; j_call: TRBJ2-5; cdr3_nt: TGTGCCACCAGTGATTTGAAAGAGGGATACTCCCAAGAGACCCAGTACTTC; cdr3_aa: CATSDLKEGYSQETQYF
d_call: .; clone_size: .; v_call: TRBV10-2; j_call: TRBJ2-2; cdr3_nt: TGCGCCGCGGGTAGGGGGATGAACACCGGGGAGCTGTTTTTT; cdr3_aa: CAAGRGMNTGELFF
d_call: .; clone_size: .; v_call: TRBV25-1; j_call: TRBJ2-3; cdr3_nt: TGTGCCAGCAGTGCCTTACCAGGGGATACGCAGTATTTT; cdr3_aa: CASSALPGDTQYF